The sequence of this T cell receptor beta chain was determined in a study of blood T cell repertoires in COVID-19. For the study at large: COVID-19 samples from acute and convalescent phases originated in the United States, Italy and Spain. T cells, B-cell-depleted T cells, or PBMCs provided the cDNA or gDNA that served as material.

This CDR3 is 16 amino acids long. V was pared by 6 bases and J by 2 bases, with 5 bases of the junction left unmatched. CDR1 and CDR2 from the germline V gene are LGHNT and FRNRAP. The method was immunoSEQ multiplex PCR; TCRdb's version includes in-frame clones alone and lacks a portion of them. Of fewer than 7,500 clones in the sample, roughly 89% were seen once. This receptor was obtained from a human donor with active COVID-19. The donor label of this sample is uncertain. The genes are TRBV12-5 and TRBJ2-3; 13 bases line up with TRBD2. Sample: peripheral blood. CDR3 nucleotide sequence: TGTGCTAGTGGCCCCACTAGCGGGGGGGCCACAGATACGCAGTATTTT. This sequence encodes CASGPTSGGATDTQYF.